A selection of T cell receptor beta chains follows, all from one sample in a study of TIL therapy for anti-PD-1-resistant metastatic lung cancer. Using immunoSEQ multiplex PCR, the repertoire was profiled, and TCRdb retains in-frame clones only, with some absent. The sample contains 20,000 to 25,000 clones, just over 70% of which appear only once. Source: blood, taken at baseline. These receptors were obtained from a person aged 25 to 79 with non-small cell lung cancer. The CDR3 runs from the conserved cysteine through the conserved F or W. The D gene is left open where the match is weak. Not every row has a clone size; where given, it reads once, few, many or a size class.

TRBV3-1/TRBV3-2	-	14	TRBJ2-5	TRBD2	CASSLPSGGGTQYF	TGTGCCAGCAGCCTGCCTAGCGGGGGGGGGACCCAGTACTTC
TRBV6-2/TRBV6-3	-	19	TRBJ2-3	-	CASSYLLVSDRRDTDTQYF	TGTGCCAGCAGTTATCTTCTTGTTAGCGACAGGAGAGATACGGATACGCAGTATTTT
TRBV6-5	-	12	TRBJ2-7	-	CASSPTVYEQYF	TGTGCCAGCAGTCCGACAGTCTACGAGCAGTACTTC
TRBV25-1	-	16	TRBJ2-6	-	CASSESDRFRANVLTF	TGTGCCAGCAGTGAATCCGACAGGTTTCGGGCCAACGTCCTGACTTTC
TRBV10-1	-	15	TRBJ2-3	-	CASRRGTMGTDTQYF	TGCGCCAGCAGGAGGGGGACGATGGGGACAGATACGCAGTATTTT
TRBV7-2	-	16	TRBJ2-1	TRBD2	CASSLASGRGYNEQFF	TGTGCCAGCAGCTTAGCAAGCGGGAGGGGTTACAATGAGCAGTTCTTC
TRBV6-5	-	13	TRBJ2-5	-	CASRRLVGETQYF	TGTGCCAGCAGGAGACTAGTCGGAGAGACCCAGTACTTC
TRBV2	once	15	TRBJ2-3	-	CASTLWGVSTDTQYF	TGTGCCAGCACCCTCTGGGGGGTTTCCACAGATACGCAGTATTTT
TRBV6-5	-	15	TRBJ1-1	TRBD1	CASQGQGALNTEAFF	TGTGCCAGCCAAGGACAGGGGGCGCTTAACACTGAAGCTTTCTTT
TRBV6-1	-	14	TRBJ1-1	-	CASSDRAANTEAFF	TGTGCCAGCAGTGACCGGGCCGCTAACACTGAAGCTTTCTTT
TRBV6-5	-	12	TRBJ2-3	-	CASSHRVDTQYF	TGTGCCAGCAGCCACAGGGTAGATACGCAGTATTTT
TRBV7-2	-	16	TRBJ2-2	TRBD2	CASSRTSGANTGELFF	TGTGCCAGCAGCCGGACTAGCGGGGCGAACACCGGGGAGCTGTTTTTT